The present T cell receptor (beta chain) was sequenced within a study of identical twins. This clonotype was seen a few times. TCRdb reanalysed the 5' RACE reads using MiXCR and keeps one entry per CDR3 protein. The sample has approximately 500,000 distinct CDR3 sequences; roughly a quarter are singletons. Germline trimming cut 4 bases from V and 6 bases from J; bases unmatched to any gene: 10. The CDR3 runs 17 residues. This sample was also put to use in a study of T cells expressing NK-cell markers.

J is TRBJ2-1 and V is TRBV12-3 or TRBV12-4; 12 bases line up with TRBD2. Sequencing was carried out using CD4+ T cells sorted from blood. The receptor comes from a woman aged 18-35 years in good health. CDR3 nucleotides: TGTGCCAGCAGTTATCCTAGCGGGAGGGGGGCTCCCAATGAGCAGTTCTTC. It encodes CASSYPSGRGAPNEQFF.